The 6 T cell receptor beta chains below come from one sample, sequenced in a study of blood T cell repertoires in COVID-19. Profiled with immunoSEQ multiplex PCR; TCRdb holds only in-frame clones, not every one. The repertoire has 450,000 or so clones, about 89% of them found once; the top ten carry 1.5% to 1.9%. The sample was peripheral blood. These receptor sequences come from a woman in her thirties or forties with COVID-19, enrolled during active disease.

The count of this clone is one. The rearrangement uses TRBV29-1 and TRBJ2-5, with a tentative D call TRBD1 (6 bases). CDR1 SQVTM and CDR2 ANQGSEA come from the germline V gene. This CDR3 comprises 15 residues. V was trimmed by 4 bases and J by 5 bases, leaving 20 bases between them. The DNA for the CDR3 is TGCAGCGTTGGTGTGGGACACGGGTCTTGGGAGACCCAGTACTTC. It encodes CSVGVGHGSWETQYF.

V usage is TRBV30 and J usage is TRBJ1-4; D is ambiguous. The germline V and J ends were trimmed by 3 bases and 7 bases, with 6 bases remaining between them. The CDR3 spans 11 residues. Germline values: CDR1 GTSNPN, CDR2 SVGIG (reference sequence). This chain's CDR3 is CAWRGVEKLFF. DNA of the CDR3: TGTGCCTGGAGGGGAGTTGAAAAACTGTTTTTT.

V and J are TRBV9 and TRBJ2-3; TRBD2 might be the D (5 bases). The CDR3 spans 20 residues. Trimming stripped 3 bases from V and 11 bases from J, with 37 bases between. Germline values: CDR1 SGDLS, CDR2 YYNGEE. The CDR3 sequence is CASSAPGRDVASTPLRGQYF. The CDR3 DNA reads TGTGCCAGCAGCGCTCCTGGGCGCGATGTTGCTAGCACCCCCCTTCGCGGGCAGTATTTT. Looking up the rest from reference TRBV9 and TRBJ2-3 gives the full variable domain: DSGVTQTPKHLITATGQRVTLRCSPRSGDLSVYWYQQSLDQGLQFLIQYYNGEERAKGNILERFSAQQFPDLHSELNLSSLELGDSALYFCASSAPGRDVASTPLRGQYFGPGTRLTVL.

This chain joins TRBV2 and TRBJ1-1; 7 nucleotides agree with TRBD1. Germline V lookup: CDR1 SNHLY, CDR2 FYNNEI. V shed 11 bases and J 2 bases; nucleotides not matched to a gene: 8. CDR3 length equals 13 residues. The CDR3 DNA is TGTGCCCTTAGGGGGCAGGCTAACACTGAAGCTTTCTTT. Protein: CALRGQANTEAFF.

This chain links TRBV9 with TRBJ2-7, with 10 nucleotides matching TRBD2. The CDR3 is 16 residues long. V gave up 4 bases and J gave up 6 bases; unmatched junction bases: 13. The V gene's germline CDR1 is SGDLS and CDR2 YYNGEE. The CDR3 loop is CASSPGVSGGAREQYF. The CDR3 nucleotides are TGTGCCAGCAGCCCCGGCGTCAGCGGGGGGGCCCGCGAGCAGTACTTC.

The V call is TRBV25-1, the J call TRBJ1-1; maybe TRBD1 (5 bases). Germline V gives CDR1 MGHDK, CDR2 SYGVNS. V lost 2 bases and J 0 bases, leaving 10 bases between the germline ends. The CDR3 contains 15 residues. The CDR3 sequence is CASSEGGALNTEAFF. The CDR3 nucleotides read TGTGCCAGCAGTGAAGGCGGGGCGCTGAACACTGAAGCTTTCTTT.